This is a list of T cell receptor beta chains from one sample in a study of shared clonotypes between healthy human individuals. The table came from immunoSEQ multiplex PCR; TCRdb's copy has only in-frame clones and leaves some out. The profile shows about 960,000 clones, 76% of them singletons. Sequencing was carried out using memory CD4+ T cells sorted from blood. The receptors here all came from a man younger than 35 in good health. Both conserved end residues are trimmed from each CDR3.

V: TRBV21-1
CDR3: ASSKGKDRVGSPLH

V: TRBV18
CDR3: ASSPGAQGGNTIY

V: TRBV28
CDR3: ASSSPSMNTEAF

V: TRBV7-2
CDR3: ASSLTGRTGELF

V: TRBV11-2
CDR3: ASSLTGGLNTGELF

V: TRBV7-9
CDR3: ASSLADGYNSPLH

V: TRBV10-3
CDR3: AISEGLGRTGELF

V: TRBV5-4
CDR3: ASSFTEGYGYT

V: TRBV19
CDR3: ASSSQDATNEKLF

V: TRBV19
CDR3: ACRVGFNYGYT

V: TRBV6-1
CDR3: ASSEVATEAF

V: TRBV5-6
CDR3: ASRPSAYTGTGIPYEQY

V: TRBV11-2
CDR3: ASSFDPSGSGETQY

V: TRBV30
CDR3: AWSLLAKNIQY

V: TRBV30
CDR3: AWSVGGEQF

V: TRBV5-8
CDR3: ASSLLGQEETQY

V: TRBV13
CDR3: ASSFLRVAKPLGSARGNTIY

V: TRBV5-6
CDR3: ASSLIVSDGYT

V: TRBV6-1
CDR3: ASSDLSGRSSTDTQY